This T cell receptor beta chain was captured in a study of radiotherapy plus CTLA-4 blockade in lung cancer. About the study: Objective responses emerged in 15% to 20% of patients, and around 29% attained disease control.

The CDR3 spans 13 residues. The germline V gene encodes CDR1 SGHDN and CDR2 FVKESK. V lost 1 base to trimming and J lost 7 bases, with 8 bases between them. Lung cancer patients with chemo-refractory metastatic non-small-cell disease were given focal radiation plus CTLA-4 blockade with ipilimumab. Assay: immunoSEQ multiplex PCR; the TCRdb copy retains only in-frame clones and omits some. The table lists roughly 90,000 clones, around 90% of them singletons. Material: peripheral blood, obtained from a patient treated with radiotherapy plus ipilimumab. The chain uses TRBV14 and TRBJ1-5; D call uncertain. This TCR came from a human donor with non-small cell lung cancer that progressed on radiotherapy plus ipilimumab. CDR3 in DNA: TGTGCCAGCAGCCAAGGGTTGAGGCAGCCCCAGCATTTT. It encodes CASSQGLRQPQHF.